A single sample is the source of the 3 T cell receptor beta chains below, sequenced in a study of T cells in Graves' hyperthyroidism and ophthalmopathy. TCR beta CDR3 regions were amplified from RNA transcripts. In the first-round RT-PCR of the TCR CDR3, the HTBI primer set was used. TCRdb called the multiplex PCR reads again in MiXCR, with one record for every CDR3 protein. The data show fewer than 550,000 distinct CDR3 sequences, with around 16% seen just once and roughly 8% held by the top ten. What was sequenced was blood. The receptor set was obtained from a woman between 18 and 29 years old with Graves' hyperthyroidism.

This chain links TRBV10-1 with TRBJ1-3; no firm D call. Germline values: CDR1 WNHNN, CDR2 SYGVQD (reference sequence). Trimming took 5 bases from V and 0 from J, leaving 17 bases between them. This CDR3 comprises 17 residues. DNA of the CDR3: TGCGCCAGCAGTTCCAGGACCTCCCGAGCCTCTGGAAACACCATATATTTT. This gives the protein CASSSRTSRASGNTIYF.

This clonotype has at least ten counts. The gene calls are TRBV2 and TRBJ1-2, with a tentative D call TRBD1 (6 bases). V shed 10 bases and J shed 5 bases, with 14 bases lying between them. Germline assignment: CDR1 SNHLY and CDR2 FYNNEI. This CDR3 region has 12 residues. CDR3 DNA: TGTGCCATTCGGGACAAGAGTTATGGCTACACCTTC. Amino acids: CAIRDKSYGYTF.

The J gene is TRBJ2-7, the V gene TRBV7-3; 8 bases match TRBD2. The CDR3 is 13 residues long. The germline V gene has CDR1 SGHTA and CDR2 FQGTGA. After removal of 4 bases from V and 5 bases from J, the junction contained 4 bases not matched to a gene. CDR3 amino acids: CASSSTGGNEQYF. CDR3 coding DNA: TGTGCCAGCAGCTCAACGGGAGGGAACGAGCAGTACTTC.